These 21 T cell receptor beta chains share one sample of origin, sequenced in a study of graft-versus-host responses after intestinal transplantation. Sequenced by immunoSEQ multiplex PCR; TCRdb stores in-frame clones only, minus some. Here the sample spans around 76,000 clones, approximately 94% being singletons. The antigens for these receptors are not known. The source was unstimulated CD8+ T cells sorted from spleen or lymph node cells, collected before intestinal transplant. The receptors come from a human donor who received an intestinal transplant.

CDR3 region: CASSLLGTTYEQYF. The CDR3, as DNA: TGCGCCAGCAGCCTATTGGGGACTACTTACGAGCAGTACTTC. The V call is TRBV5-1, the J call TRBJ2-7; TRBD2 aligns across 7 bases. The CDR3 totals 14 residues. V trimming: 4 bases; J trimming: 4 bases; junction bases outside the gene matches: 8. Germline loops: CDR1 SGHRS, CDR2 YFSETQ.

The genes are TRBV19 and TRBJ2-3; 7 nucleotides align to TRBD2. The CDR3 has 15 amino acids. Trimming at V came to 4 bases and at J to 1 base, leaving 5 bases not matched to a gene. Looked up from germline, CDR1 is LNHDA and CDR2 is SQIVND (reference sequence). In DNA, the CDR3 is TGTGCCAGTAGTAACGGACTAGGAGGCACAGATACGCAGTATTTT. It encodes CASSNGLGGTDTQYF.

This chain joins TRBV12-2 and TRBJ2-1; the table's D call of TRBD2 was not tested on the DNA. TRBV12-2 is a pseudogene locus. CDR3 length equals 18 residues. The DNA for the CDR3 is TGTGCAAGTCGGCCCAACCGACTAGCGGGAGATATTTGGAATGAGCAGTTCTTC. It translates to CASRPNRLAGDIWNEQFF.

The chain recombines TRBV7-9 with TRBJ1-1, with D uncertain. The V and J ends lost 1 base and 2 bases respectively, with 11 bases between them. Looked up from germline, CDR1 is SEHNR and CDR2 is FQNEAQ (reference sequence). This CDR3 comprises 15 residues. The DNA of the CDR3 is TGTGCCAGCAGCTTAGTGTTGTCAGGCAACACTGAAGCTTTCTTT. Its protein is CASSLVLSGNTEAFF.

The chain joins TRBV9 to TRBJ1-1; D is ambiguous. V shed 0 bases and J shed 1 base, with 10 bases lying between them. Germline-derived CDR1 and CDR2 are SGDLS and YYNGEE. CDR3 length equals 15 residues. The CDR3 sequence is CASSVGADTNTEAFF. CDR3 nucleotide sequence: TGTGCCAGCAGCGTAGGGGCAGACACGAACACTGAAGCTTTCTTT.

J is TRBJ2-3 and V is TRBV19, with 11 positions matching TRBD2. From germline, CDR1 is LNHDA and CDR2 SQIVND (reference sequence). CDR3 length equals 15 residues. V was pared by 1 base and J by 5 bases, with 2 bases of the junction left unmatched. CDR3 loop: CASSIGLAGLDTQYF. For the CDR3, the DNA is TGTGCCAGTAGTATAGGACTAGCGGGACTAGATACGCAGTATTTT.

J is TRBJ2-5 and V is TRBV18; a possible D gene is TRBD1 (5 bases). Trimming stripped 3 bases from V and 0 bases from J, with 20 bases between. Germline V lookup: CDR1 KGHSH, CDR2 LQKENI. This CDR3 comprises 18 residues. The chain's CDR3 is CASSPMFRTKRNQETQYF. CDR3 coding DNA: TGTGCCAGCTCACCGATGTTCAGGACAAAGAGAAACCAAGAGACCCAGTACTTC.

CDR3 amino acids: CASSLGSSGNTIYF. CDR3 coding DNA: TGTGCCAGCAGTTTAGGGTCCTCTGGAAACACCATATATTTT. This chain connects TRBV28 to TRBJ1-3; no clear D gene. The CDR3 spans 14 residues. Germline-derived CDR1 and CDR2 are MDHEN and SYDVKM. Trimming left V 2 bases short and J 0 bases short, with 5 bases between.

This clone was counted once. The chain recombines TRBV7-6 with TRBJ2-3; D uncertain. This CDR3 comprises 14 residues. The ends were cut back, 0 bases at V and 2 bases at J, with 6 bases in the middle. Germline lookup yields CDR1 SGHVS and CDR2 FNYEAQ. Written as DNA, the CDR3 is TGTGCCAGCAGCTTAGCCGGCTCCACAGATACGCAGTATTTT. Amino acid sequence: CASSLAGSTDTQYF.

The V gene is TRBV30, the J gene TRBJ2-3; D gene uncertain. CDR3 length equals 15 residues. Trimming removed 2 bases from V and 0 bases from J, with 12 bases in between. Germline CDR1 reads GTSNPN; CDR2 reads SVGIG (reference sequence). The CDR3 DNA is TGTGCCTGGAGTCAAGGACGTACGAGCACAGATACGCAGTATTTT. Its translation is CAWSQGRTSTDTQYF.

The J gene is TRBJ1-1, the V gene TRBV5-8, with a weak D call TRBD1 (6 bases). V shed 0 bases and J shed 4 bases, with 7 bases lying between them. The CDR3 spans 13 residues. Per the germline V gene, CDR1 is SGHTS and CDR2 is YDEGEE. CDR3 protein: CASSLAGATEAFF. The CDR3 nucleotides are TGTGCCAGCAGCTTGGCAGGGGCCACTGAAGCTTTCTTT.

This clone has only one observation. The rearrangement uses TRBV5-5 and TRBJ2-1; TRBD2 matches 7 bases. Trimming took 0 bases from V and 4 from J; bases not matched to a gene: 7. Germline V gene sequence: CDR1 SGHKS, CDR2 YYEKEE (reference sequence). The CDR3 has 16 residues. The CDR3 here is CASSLARASGYNEQFF. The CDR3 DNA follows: TGTGCCAGCAGCTTGGCCAGGGCTAGCGGTTACAATGAGCAGTTCTTC.

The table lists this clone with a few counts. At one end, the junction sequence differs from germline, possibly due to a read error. CDR3 region: CASSLAGVGESTDTQYF. DNA for the CDR3: TGTGCCAGCAGCCTAGCGGGAGTAGGAGAAAGCACAGATACGCAGTATTTT. This sequence joins TRBV7-8 and TRBJ2-3; 10 nucleotides match TRBD2. CDR1 is SGHVS, CDR2 FQNEAQ, per germline. The CDR3 length is 17 residues.

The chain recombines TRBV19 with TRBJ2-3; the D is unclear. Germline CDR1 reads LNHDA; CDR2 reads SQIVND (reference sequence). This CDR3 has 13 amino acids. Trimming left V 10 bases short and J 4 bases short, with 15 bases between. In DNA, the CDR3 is TGTGCCACAGGCCCTTTACTCCCAGATACGCAGTATTTT. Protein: CATGPLLPDTQYF.

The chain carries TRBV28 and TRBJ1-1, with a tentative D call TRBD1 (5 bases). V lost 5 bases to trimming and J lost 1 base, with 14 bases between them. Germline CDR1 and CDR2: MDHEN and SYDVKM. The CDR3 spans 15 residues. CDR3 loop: CASSTTGTTNTEAFF. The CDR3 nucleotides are TGTGCCAGCAGTACCACCGGGACCACGAACACTGAAGCTTTCTTT. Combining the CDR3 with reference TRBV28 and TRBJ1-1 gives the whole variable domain DVKVTQSSRYLVKRTGEKVFLECVQDMDHENMFWYRQDPGLGLRLIYFSYDVKMKEKGDIPEGYSVSREKKERFSLILESASTNQTSMYLCASSTTGTTNTEAFFGQGTRLTVV.

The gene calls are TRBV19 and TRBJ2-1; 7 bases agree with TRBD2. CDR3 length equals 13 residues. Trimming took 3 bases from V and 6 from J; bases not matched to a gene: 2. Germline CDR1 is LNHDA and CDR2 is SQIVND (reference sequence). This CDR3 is CASSITSANEQFF. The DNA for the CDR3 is TGTGCCAGTAGTATCACTAGCGCCAATGAGCAGTTCTTC.

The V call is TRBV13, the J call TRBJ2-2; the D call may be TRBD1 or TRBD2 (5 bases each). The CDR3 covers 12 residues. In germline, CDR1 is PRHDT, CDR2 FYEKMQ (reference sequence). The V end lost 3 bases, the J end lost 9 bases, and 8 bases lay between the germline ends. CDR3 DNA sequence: TGTGCCAGCAGCTTCCAGGGACGGGAGCTGTTTTTT. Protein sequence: CASSFQGRELFF. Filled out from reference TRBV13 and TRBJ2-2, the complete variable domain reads AAGVIQSPRHLIKEKRETATLKCYPIPRHDTVYWYQQGPGQDPQFLISFYEKMQSDKGSIPDRFSAQQFSDYHSELNMSSLELGDSALYFCASSFQGRELFFGEGSRLTVL.

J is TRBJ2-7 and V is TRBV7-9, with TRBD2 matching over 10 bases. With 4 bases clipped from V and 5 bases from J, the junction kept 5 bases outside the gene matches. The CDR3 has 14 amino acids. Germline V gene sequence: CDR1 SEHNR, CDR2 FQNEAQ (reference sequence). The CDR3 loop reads CASSSGTSEHEQYF. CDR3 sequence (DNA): TGTGCCAGCAGCTCCGGGACTAGCGAACACGAGCAGTACTTC.

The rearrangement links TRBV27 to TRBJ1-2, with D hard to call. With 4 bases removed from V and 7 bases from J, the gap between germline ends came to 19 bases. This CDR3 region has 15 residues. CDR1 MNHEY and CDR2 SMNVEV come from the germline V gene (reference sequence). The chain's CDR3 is CASSSKDNRRTGYTF. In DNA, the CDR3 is TGTGCCAGCAGTTCCAAAGATAACAGACGAACTGGCTACACCTTC.

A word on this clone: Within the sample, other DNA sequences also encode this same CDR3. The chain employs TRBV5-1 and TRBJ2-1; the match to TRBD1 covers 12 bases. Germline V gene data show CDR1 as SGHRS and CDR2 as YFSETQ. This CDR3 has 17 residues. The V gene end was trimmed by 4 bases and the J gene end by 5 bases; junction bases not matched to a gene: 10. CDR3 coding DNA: TGCGCCAGCAGCCCGGGACAGGGGGCGGGCTCGAACAATGAGCAGTTCTTC. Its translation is CASSPGQGAGSNNEQFF.

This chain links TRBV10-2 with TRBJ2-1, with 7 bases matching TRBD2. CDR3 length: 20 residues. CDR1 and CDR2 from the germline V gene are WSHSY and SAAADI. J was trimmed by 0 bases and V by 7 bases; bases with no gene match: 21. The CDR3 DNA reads TGCGCCAGCACCCGGCTAGCGGACAAGACTGGGAGGGGCTCCTACAATGAGCAGTTCTTC. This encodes CASTRLADKTGRGSYNEQFF.